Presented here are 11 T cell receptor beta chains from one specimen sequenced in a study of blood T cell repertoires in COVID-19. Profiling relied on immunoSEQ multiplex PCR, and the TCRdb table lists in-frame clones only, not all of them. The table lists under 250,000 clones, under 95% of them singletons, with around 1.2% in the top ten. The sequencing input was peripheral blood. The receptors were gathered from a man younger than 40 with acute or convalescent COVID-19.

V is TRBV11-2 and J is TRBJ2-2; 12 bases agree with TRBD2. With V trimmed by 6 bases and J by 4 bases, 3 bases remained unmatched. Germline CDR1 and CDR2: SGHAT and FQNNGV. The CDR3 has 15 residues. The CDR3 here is CASSASGGATGELFF. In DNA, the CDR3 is TGTGCCAGCAGTGCTAGCGGGGGGGCCACCGGGGAGCTGTTTTTT.

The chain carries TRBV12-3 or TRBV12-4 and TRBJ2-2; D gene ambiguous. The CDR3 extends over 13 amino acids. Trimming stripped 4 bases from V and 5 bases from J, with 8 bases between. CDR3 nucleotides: TGTGCCAGCAGTTCTGGAGAGACCGGGGAGCTGTTTTTT. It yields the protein CASSSGETGELFF.

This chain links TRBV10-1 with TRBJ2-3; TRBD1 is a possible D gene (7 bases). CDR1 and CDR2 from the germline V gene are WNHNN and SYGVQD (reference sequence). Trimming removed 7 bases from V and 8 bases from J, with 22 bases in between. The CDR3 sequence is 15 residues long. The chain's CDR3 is CASMDGQVAEGTQYF. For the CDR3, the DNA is TGCGCCAGCATGGACGGACAGGTGGCGGAGGGTACGCAGTATTTT.

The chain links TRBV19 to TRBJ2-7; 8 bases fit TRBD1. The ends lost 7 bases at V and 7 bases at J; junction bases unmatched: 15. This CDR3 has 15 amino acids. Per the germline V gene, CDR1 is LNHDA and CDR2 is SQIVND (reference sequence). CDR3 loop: CASTNLGTGGGEQYF. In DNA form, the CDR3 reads TGTGCCAGTACTAATCTAGGGACAGGTGGAGGAGAGCAGTACTTC.

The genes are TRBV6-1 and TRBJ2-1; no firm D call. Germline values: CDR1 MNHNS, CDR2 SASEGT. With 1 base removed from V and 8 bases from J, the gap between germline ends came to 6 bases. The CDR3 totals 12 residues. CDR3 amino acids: CASSEEEYEQFF. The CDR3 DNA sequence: TGTGCCAGCAGTGAAGAGGAGTATGAGCAGTTCTTC.

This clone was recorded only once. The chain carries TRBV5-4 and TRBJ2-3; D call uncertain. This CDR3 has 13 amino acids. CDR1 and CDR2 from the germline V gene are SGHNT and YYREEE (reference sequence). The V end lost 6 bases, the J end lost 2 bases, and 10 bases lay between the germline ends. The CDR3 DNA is TGTGCCAGCAACCCCGGAGACACAGATACGCAGTATTTT. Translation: CASNPGDTDTQYF.

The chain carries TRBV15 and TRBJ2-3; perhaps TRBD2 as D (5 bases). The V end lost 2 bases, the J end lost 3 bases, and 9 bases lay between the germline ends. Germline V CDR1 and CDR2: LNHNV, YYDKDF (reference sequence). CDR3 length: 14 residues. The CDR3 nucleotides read TGTGCCACCAGCAGACGAGGGCCGACAGATACGCAGTATTTT. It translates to CATSRRGPTDTQYF.

In DNA, the CDR3 is TGTGCCAGCACCCCCTCTGGAACAGACGAGCAGTACTTC. This encodes CASTPSGTDEQYF. The gene calls are TRBV12-3 or TRBV12-4 and TRBJ2-7, with D uncertain. Trimming took off 7 bases at V and 5 bases at J, with 15 bases between the two ends. The CDR3 totals 13 residues.

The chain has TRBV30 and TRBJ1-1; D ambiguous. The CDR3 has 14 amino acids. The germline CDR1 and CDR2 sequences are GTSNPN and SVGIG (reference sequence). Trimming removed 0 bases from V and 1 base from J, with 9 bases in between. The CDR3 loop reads CAWSVPPRNTEAFF. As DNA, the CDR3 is TGTGCCTGGAGTGTACCACCCAGGAACACTGAAGCTTTCTTT.

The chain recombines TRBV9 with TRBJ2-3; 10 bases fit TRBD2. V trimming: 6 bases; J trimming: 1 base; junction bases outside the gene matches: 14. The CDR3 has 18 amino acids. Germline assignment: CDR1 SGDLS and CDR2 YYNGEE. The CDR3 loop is CASTRLAGILDGTDTQYF. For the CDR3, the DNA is TGTGCCAGCACCCGACTAGCGGGTATTCTGGATGGCACAGATACGCAGTATTTT.

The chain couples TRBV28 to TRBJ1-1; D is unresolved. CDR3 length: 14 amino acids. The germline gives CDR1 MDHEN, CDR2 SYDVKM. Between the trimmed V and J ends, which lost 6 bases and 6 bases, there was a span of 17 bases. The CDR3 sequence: CASRSPGGQAEAFF. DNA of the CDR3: TGTGCCAGCAGATCCCCCGGAGGGCAGGCTGAAGCTTTCTTT.